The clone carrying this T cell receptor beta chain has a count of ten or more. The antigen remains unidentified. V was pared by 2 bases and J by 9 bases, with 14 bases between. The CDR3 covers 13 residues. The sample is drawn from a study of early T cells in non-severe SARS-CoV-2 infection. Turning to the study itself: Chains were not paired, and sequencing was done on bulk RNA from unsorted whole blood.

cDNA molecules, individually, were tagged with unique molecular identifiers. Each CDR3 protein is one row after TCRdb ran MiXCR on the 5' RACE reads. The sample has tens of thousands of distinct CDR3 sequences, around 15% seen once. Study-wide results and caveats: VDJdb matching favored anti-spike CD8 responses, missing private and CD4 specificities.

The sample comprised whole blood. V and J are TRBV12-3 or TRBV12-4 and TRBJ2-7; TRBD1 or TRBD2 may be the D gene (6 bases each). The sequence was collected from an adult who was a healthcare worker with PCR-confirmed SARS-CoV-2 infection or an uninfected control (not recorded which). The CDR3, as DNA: TGTGCCAGCAGTTTATGGCCAGGGGAGGTGCAGTACTTC. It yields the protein CASSLWPGEVQYF.